These 23 T cell receptor beta chains were all obtained from the same sample, sequenced in a study of technical replicates of blood from a few donors. The data were produced by immunoSEQ multiplex PCR, yet TCRdb's version contains in-frame clones alone and is incomplete. Of tens of thousands of clones listed, around 90% are singletons. The material sequenced was T cells isolated from PBMCs. These receptors originate from a human donor in good health. Some clones in this sample may be carry-over from other donors' samples.

The V and J genes are TRBV19 and TRBJ1-5; D is ambiguous. Germline CDR1 reads LNHDA; CDR2 reads SQIVND (reference sequence). Trimming took off 3 bases at V and 5 bases at J, with 14 bases between the two ends. The CDR3 runs 15 residues. CDR3 region: CASSINEASDQPQHF. The CDR3 DNA is TGTGCCAGTAGTATTAATGAGGCTTCCGATCAGCCCCAGCATTTT.

This clone was seen a few times. The chain couples TRBV5-6 to TRBJ2-7, with D possibly TRBD2 on 6 matching bases. This CDR3 is built from 14 residues. V lost 0 bases, J lost 2 bases, and 9 bases lay in between. Germline CDR1 reads SGHDT; CDR2 reads YYEEEE. The CDR3 bases are TGTGCCAGCAGCTTGGGGCCGGGGGCCTACGAGCAGTACTTC. Translation: CASSLGPGAYEQYF. Filled out from reference TRBV5-6 and TRBJ2-7, the complete variable domain reads DAGVTQSPTHLIKTRGQQVTLRCSPKSGHDTVSWYQQALGQGPQFIFQYYEEEERQRGNFPDRFSGHQFPNYSSELNVNALLLGDSALYLCASSLGPGAYEQYFGPGTRLTVT.

This chain connects TRBV18 to TRBJ2-3; maybe TRBD2 (7 bases). The germline V and J ends were trimmed by 5 bases and 3 bases, with 18 bases remaining between them. Germline loops: CDR1 KGHSH, CDR2 LQKENI. This CDR3 is built from 16 residues. The CDR3 nucleotides are TGTGCCAGCTCAGATTTGGGAGGGGGATCGACAGATACGCAGTATTTT. Protein sequence: CASSDLGGGSTDTQYF.

The chain is built from TRBV19 and TRBJ1-1; D perhaps matches TRBD1 (6 bases). Germline V gene sequence: CDR1 LNHDA, CDR2 SQIVND (reference sequence). The V gene lost 5 bases and the J gene lost 4 bases, with 14 bases spanning the gap. This CDR3 contains 14 residues. CDR3 nucleotide sequence: TGTGCCAGTAGTCCCCGGACAGCCTCCACTGAAGCTTTCTTT. Protein product: CASSPRTASTEAFF. Full variable domain (outside the CDR3, taken from reference TRBV19 and TRBJ1-1): DGGITQSPKYLFRKEGQNVTLSCEQNLNHDAMYWYRQDPGQGLRLIYYSQIVNDFQKGDIAEGYSVSREKKESFPLTVTSAQKNPTAFYLCASSPRTASTEAFFGQGTRLTVV.

The rearrangement joins TRBV21-1 to TRBJ1-2; TRBD1, as called in the table, went unchecked against the DNA. TRBV21-1 is noted as a pseudogene. The CDR3 length is 15 residues. The CDR3 protein is CAILDRGPANYGYTF. The CDR3 DNA is TGTGCCATCCTGGACAGGGGGCCAGCTAACTATGGCTACACCTTC.

The rearrangement uses TRBV19 and TRBJ1-2; D is uncertain. Per germline, CDR1 LNHDA and CDR2 SQIVND (reference sequence). The CDR3 is 13 residues long. Trimming removed 5 bases at V and 9 bases at J, with 16 bases between. The CDR3 protein is CASSLSGKTRYTF. The CDR3 DNA is TGTGCCAGTAGTCTTTCGGGAAAAACGCGCTACACCTTC.

The V gene is TRBV6-5, the J gene TRBJ2-1; TRBD2 agrees at 14 bases. The germline V gene encodes CDR1 MNHEY and CDR2 SVGAGI. With 8 bases clipped from V and 4 bases from J, the junction kept 4 bases outside the gene matches. The CDR3 extends over 15 amino acids. CDR3 loop: CASRLAGGAYNEQFF. The CDR3 bases are TGTGCCAGCCGACTAGCGGGAGGGGCATACAATGAGCAGTTCTTC.

V and J are TRBV7-2 and TRBJ2-1; possible D gene TRBD2, 6 bases. The CDR3 spans 12 residues. Germline V CDR1 and CDR2: SGHTA, FQGNSA. V lost 8 bases and J lost 8, with 13 bases in between. The CDR3 nucleotides are TGTGCCAGCCATTTCTGGGGGGATGAGCAGTTCTTC. It specifies CASHFWGDEQFF.

The chain has TRBV28 and TRBJ1-5; TRBD1 might be the D (6 bases). The CDR3 has 16 residues. With 5 bases removed from V and 0 bases from J, the gap between germline ends came to 14 bases. Germline CDR1 reads MDHEN; CDR2 reads SYDVKM. The CDR3 bases are TGTGCCAGCAGTCATACAGGGAGCTATAGCAATCAGCCCCAGCATTTT. Translating gives CASSHTGSYSNQPQHF.

The rearrangement uses TRBV28 and TRBJ1-2; 10 bases fit TRBD1. This CDR3 has 14 amino acids. The V gene end was trimmed by 7 bases and the J gene end by 2 bases; junction bases not matched to a gene: 4. The germline V gene has CDR1 MDHEN and CDR2 SYDVKM. The CDR3 reads CASNLDRGNYGYTF. The DNA for the CDR3 is TGTGCCAGCAACCTGGACAGGGGGAACTATGGCTACACCTTC.

This clone was seen just once. This chain connects TRBV13 to TRBJ2-1; TRBD1 is a possible D gene (6 bases). This CDR3 has 15 amino acids. The V gene's germline CDR1 is PRHDT and CDR2 FYEKMQ (reference sequence). V lost 3 bases and J 2 bases, leaving 11 bases between the germline ends. The CDR3 DNA sequence: TGTGCCAGCAGCTTCAACAGGGTCGCCTACAATGAGCAGTTCTTC. It encodes CASSFNRVAYNEQFF.

This chain links TRBV7-7 with TRBJ2-2; D possibly corresponds to TRBD2 (5 bases). V gave up 5 bases and J gave up 4 bases, with 5 bases separating them. Per germline, CDR1 SSHAT and CDR2 FNYEAQ (reference sequence). The CDR3 runs to 12 residues. The CDR3 reads CASSRGTGELFF. CDR3 coding DNA: TGTGCCAGCAGCCGGGGCACCGGGGAGCTGTTTTTT.

The chain has TRBV5-1 and TRBJ2-7; no definite D call. From germline, CDR1 is SGHRS and CDR2 YFSETQ. The V end lost 2 bases, the J end lost 5 bases, and 14 bases lay between the germline ends. This CDR3 region has 14 residues. The DNA of the CDR3 is TGCGCCAGCAGCTTACGCTATAGTCCGGACGAGCAGTACTTC. The encoded protein is CASSLRYSPDEQYF.

This chain links TRBV27 with TRBJ1-2, with D perhaps TRBD1 (6 bases). The V and J ends lost 0 bases and 8 bases respectively, with 19 bases between them. CDR1 is MNHEY and CDR2 is SMNVEV in the germline V gene (reference sequence). This CDR3 spans 16 amino acids. The CDR3 nucleotides read TGTGCCAGCAGTTTATCGATTGGGACACTAAAGGAGGGCTACACCTTC. It codes for CASSLSIGTLKEGYTF.

Note on this clone: The junction differs from germline at one of its ends, possibly a read error. The rearrangement uses TRBV7-7 and TRBJ1-5; 9 nucleotides line up with TRBD1. CDR1 is SSHAT and CDR2 is FNYEAQ in the germline V gene (reference sequence). The CDR3 runs to 13 residues. The CDR3 coding sequence is TGTGCTAGCAGCCAGGACAGGGGCCAGCCCCAGCATTTT. This gives the protein CASSQDRGQPQHF.

J is TRBJ1-5 and V is TRBV28, with no clear D. Germline V gene data show CDR1 as MDHEN and CDR2 as SYDVKM. Trimming cost V 6 bases and J 1 base, with 13 bases left between them. The length of the CDR3 is 15 residues. CDR3 coding DNA: TGTGCCAGCAGCTCCGGGGAGATCAGCAATCAGCCCCAGCATTTT. Translating it yields CASSSGEISNQPQHF.

This clone has only one observation. The chain couples TRBV7-9 to TRBJ1-3; 8 bases map to TRBD1. The CDR3 runs 16 residues. Germline lookup yields CDR1 SEHNR and CDR2 FQNEAQ (reference sequence). With 3 bases clipped from V and 7 bases from J, the junction kept 11 bases outside the gene matches. The CDR3 region has the DNA TGTGCCAGCAGCTTCCGCGACAGGGGATTTGAGAACACCATATATTTT. Amino acids: CASSFRDRGFENTIYF.

The chain has TRBV7-7 and TRBJ2-1, with TRBD2 identical over 9 bases. Germline V lookup: CDR1 SSHAT, CDR2 FNYEAQ (reference sequence). Trimming removed 3 bases from V and 6 bases from J; junction bases left unmatched: 6. The CDR3 consists of 15 residues. CDR3 nucleotides: TGTGCCAGCAGCTTTGGAGCGGGAGGCCTCAATGAGCAGTTCTTC. Its protein product is CASSFGAGGLNEQFF.

The chain carries TRBV27 and TRBJ2-5; 9 nucleotides agree with TRBD2. V shed 1 base, J shed 2 bases, and the junction held 5 bases outside the gene matches. This CDR3 is 16 amino acids long. In germline, CDR1 is MNHEY, CDR2 SMNVEV (reference sequence). The CDR3 here is CASSLFMTSGQETQYF. The DNA of the CDR3 is TGTGCCAGCAGTTTATTTATGACTAGCGGACAAGAGACCCAGTACTTC.

J is TRBJ2-3 and V is TRBV10-1; D remains unclear. The germline V gene encodes CDR1 WNHNN and CDR2 SYGVQD (reference sequence). There are 13 residues in the CDR3. V lost 2 bases and J lost 0, with 3 bases in between. CDR3 loop: CASSEPSTDTQYF. Written as DNA, the CDR3 is TGCGCCAGCAGTGAGCCTAGCACAGATACGCAGTATTTT.

The chain recombines TRBV29-1 with TRBJ2-7, with D maybe TRBD2 (7 bases). Between the trimmed V and J ends, which lost 5 bases and 6 bases, there was a span of 14 bases. Germline loops: CDR1 SQVTM, CDR2 ANQGSEA. This CDR3 contains 12 residues. This CDR3 reads CSVPGEGLEQYF. As DNA, the CDR3 is TGCAGCGTTCCAGGGGAGGGGCTCGAGCAGTACTTC.

The rearrangement uses TRBV5-1 and TRBJ2-1; 8 nucleotides line up with TRBD2. The CDR3 contains 14 residues. The ends lost 3 bases at V and 7 bases at J; junction bases unmatched: 6. CDR1 is SGHRS and CDR2 is YFSETQ in the germline V gene. The CDR3 protein is CASSSRTSPNEQFF. The CDR3 DNA reads TGCGCCAGCAGCTCCCGGACTAGCCCTAATGAGCAGTTCTTC.

The genes are TRBV14 and TRBJ2-7, with 7 nucleotides matching TRBD1. V trimming: 1 base; J trimming: 2 bases; junction bases outside the gene matches: 5. The germline V gene has CDR1 SGHDN and CDR2 FVKESK. The CDR3 is 15 residues long. The CDR3 DNA reads as TGTGCCAGCAGCCAAGCTACAGGGGCTCCCTACGAGCAGTACTTC. As protein: CASSQATGAPYEQYF.